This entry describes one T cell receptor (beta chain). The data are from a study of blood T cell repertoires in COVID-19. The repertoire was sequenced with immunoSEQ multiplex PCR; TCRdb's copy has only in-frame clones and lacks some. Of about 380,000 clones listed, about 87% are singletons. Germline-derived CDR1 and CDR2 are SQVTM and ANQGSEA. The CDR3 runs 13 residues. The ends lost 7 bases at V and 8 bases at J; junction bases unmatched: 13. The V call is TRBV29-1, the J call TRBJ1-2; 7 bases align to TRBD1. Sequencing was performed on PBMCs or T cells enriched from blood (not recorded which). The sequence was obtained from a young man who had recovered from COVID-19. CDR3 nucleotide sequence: TGCAGCGCTCCGACAGGGAATGATCCGGGCTACACCTTC. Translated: CSAPTGNDPGYTF.